Listed below are T cell receptor beta chains from one sample, sequenced in a study of T-cell memory formation after mild COVID-19. A single record per CDR3 protein comes from TCRdb applying MiXCR to the 5' RACE reads. The table includes 150,000 to 200,000 distinct CDR3 sequences, roughly 15% detected once. Sequenced sample: PBMCs or a T cell subset sorted from them (not recorded which). The receptor source for this set is an adult woman who had mild COVID-19 (a few samples of this study predate the infection). Cell type and time point are not known. Each CDR3 is given with its conserved first and last residue. Fields, in order: J gene, V gene, CDR3 protein.

TRBJ2-2,TRBV12-3/TRBV12-4,CASKAGNSGLNTGELFF
TRBJ2-7,TRBV11-2,CASSPGTRNSYEQYF
TRBJ2-5,TRBV4-3,CASSPQNRDDETQYF
TRBJ2-3,TRBV6-5,CASRKQGADTQYF
TRBJ2-6,TRBV6-6,CASRVSSGANVLTF
TRBJ2-6,TRBV12-3/TRBV12-4,CASSEYSSGANVLTF
TRBJ2-1,TRBV11-2,CASSLVGLAVNNEQFF
TRBJ2-2,TRBV7-2,CASSAGQVDTGELFF
TRBJ2-3,TRBV5-5,CASSSEWGSDTQYF
TRBJ2-2,TRBV5-1,CASSLYRGGNTGELFF
TRBJ1-1,TRBV30,CAWREPGTGAEAFF
TRBJ2-1,TRBV5-4,CASSLAGFSGPTYNEQFF
TRBJ2-5,TRBV20-1,CSANPGETQYF
TRBJ2-2,TRBV19,CASRSGRTNTGELFF
TRBJ2-1,TRBV6-5,CASSPAGTSREQFF
TRBJ2-2,TRBV7-9,CASSLMAESDGELFF
TRBJ2-6,TRBV3-1,CASSRTSSSGANVLTF
TRBJ1-2,TRBV6-5,CASSYSSNYGYTF
TRBJ2-7,TRBV2,CASSEGRQSYEQYF
TRBJ1-1,TRBV6-6,CASSYSTDKGNTEAFF
TRBJ2-5,TRBV24-1,CATSDQDRVQETQYF
TRBJ2-2,TRBV27,CASSPYSIGELFF
TRBJ1-4,TRBV3-1,CASSQYRGRNEKLFF
TRBJ2-3,TRBV4-3,CASSLATGGDPDTQYF
TRBJ2-5,TRBV5-1,CASSPDRQEETQYF
TRBJ2-2,TRBV15,CATSRDIGSGELFF
TRBJ2-7,TRBV7-7,CASSMRQGADEQYF
TRBJ2-1,TRBV11-2,CASSAFGTGNNEQFF
TRBJ1-5,TRBV23-1,CASSQSDRERASNQPQHF
TRBJ2-1,TRBV7-2,CASSLDRGTGDFNEQFF
TRBJ1-1,TRBV6-2/TRBV6-3,CASSRSNTEAFF
TRBJ2-5,TRBV6-5,CASNPTGTGKETQYF
TRBJ2-1,TRBV12-3/TRBV12-4,CASSLIEKQFF
TRBJ1-1,TRBV24-1,CATSVDRGGNTEAFF
TRBJ2-5,TRBV7-2,CASSLSGRAETQYF
TRBJ2-7,TRBV15,CATSDRDDRGPEQYF
TRBJ1-2,TRBV11-2,CASSLNLRDNSRGYTF
TRBJ1-5,TRBV7-2,CASSERVSGDNQPQHF
TRBJ2-3,TRBV11-2,CASSPRWGEGPDTQYF
TRBJ2-7,TRBV7-6,CASSSGQGLDEQYF
TRBJ2-1,TRBV13,CASSLPGTGMYNEQFF
TRBJ2-7,TRBV29-1,CSVEEGLAGGSSYEQYF
TRBJ2-5,TRBV27,CASSLPGDGETQYF
TRBJ2-1,TRBV6-1,CASKTGVNEQFF
TRBJ2-7,TRBV10-3,CAISRDKLSEQYF
TRBJ2-1,TRBV27,CASTTLGRNEQFF
TRBJ2-5,TRBV20-1,CSARDYPPGTQYF
TRBJ1-4,TRBV4-1,CASSQEAWEGGKLFF